This T cell receptor beta chain emerged from a study of spatial heterogeneity in lung cancer. The overall study: A unique TCR and UMI combination showed up more than ten times in raw reads, on average. General observations from the study: Ubiquitous, expanded tumor-derived TCRs were more frequently observed in blood at resection than at follow-up.

This clonotype was seen more than once but under ten times. The antigen remains undetermined. The library was prepared for alpha chains; this beta chain is a stray read, so its frequency means little. All TCR cDNA molecules were individually tagged with a unique molecular identifier. TCRdb re-analysed the 5' RACE reads in MiXCR, keeping a single row per CDR3 protein. The repertoire holds 9,500 to 12,000 distinct CDR3 sequences, with around 6.9% as singletons. CDR1 and CDR2 (germline): SEHNR, FQNEAQ (reference sequence). This CDR3 has 13 amino acids. Trimming removed 4 bases at V and 7 bases at J, with 14 bases between. Time point specified: sample taken at primary tumor resection. Researchers sequenced whole RNA taken from tumor, nontumor lung or frozen PBMC without sorting. The donors, about 74 patients with untreated early-stage non-small cell lung cancer, provided the samples.

The specimen comprised PBMCs, sampled at surgery. The chain has TRBV7-9 and TRBJ2-7, with D perhaps TRBD1 or TRBD2 (5 bases each). This receptor was identified in a male donor with early-stage non-small cell lung cancer. This CDR3 is CASSWGTSYEQYF. As DNA, the CDR3 is TGTGCCAGCAGCTGGGGGACCAGCTATGAGCAGTACTTC.